Below are 30 T cell receptor beta chains sequenced from a single sample in a study of T cells in Graves' hyperthyroidism and ophthalmopathy (dated by TCRdb to the late 2010s). The library was prepared using multiplex PCR. Sequencing used an Illumina HiSeq 2000. The TCR beta CDR3 regions were amplified from RNA transcripts. The TCR CDR3 was subjected to a first round of RT-PCR using the HTBI primer set and the Qiagen OneStep RT-PCR kit. The public sequencing data were trimmed at Q25 with fastp and processed into clonotypes with MiXCR by TCRdb, which kept only in-frame beta chains. Rows matching on CDR3 protein sequence are summarized as one entry with the most common DNA and genes. The sample table contains approximately 400,000 distinct CDR3 sequences; only one count was recorded for approximately 14% of them. Roughly 8% of the sample rests with the top ten. Specimen: blood. These receptors came from a young woman with Graves' hyperthyroidism.

V is TRBV20-1 and J is TRBJ2-3; 8 nucleotides align to TRBD2. The CDR3 is made up of 13 amino acids. V shed 5 bases and J 1 base; nucleotides not matched to a gene: 2. Germline CDR1 and CDR2: DFQATT and SNEGSKA (reference sequence). CDR3 nucleotide sequence: TGCAGTGCTCTACTAGCGGGCACAGATACGCAGTATTTT. Its protein product is CSALLAGTDTQYF.

Many counts were recorded for this clonotype. The J gene is TRBJ1-4, the V gene TRBV13; D is possibly TRBD1 (5 bases). The CDR3 has 15 residues. The germline V and J ends were trimmed by 2 bases and 7 bases, with 14 bases remaining between them. Germline V gene lookup returns CDR1 PRHDT and CDR2 FYEKMQ (reference sequence). Here the CDR3 reads CASSLRRGGGEKLFF. The CDR3 region has the DNA TGTGCCAGCAGCTTAAGAAGGGGAGGAGGTGAAAAACTGTTTTTT.

This clonotype was seen only a few times. The chain links TRBV2 to TRBJ1-5; 7 nucleotides agree with TRBD1. CDR3 length: 16 residues. Trimming at V came to 2 bases and at J to 3 bases, leaving 7 bases not matched to a gene. In germline, CDR1 is SNHLY, CDR2 FYNNEI. CDR3 DNA: TGTGCCAGCAGTGAAAGGTTACAGGGGCCCAATCAGCCCCAGCATTTT. Translated, it gives CASSERLQGPNQPQHF.

The chain uses TRBV6-1 and TRBJ1-5, with D perhaps TRBD1 (6 bases). The V gene's germline CDR1 is MNHNS and CDR2 SASEGT. Trimming shortened V by 4 bases and J by 7 bases, and 11 bases separated the two germline ends. The CDR3 spans 13 residues. In DNA form, the CDR3 reads TGTGCCAGCAGTGTACAGGGTTCGCAGCCCCAGCATTTT. Amino acid sequence: CASSVQGSQPQHF.

The chain joins TRBV2 to TRBJ2-7; D is uncertain. Germline V gene lookup returns CDR1 SNHLY and CDR2 FYNNEI. This CDR3 has 13 residues. V gave up 6 bases and J gave up 2 bases, with 11 bases separating them. Written as DNA, the CDR3 is TGTGCCAGCAGCTGGATGGAGCCCTACGAGCAGTACTTC. It yields the protein CASSWMEPYEQYF.

This clonotype was seen many times. The rearrangement joins TRBV20-1 to TRBJ2-3; D gene ambiguous. CDR3 size: 10 residues. Per the germline V gene, CDR1 is DFQATT and CDR2 is SNEGSKA (reference sequence). The V end was cut by 3 bases, the J end by 2 bases, with 0 bases between. CDR3 in amino acids: CSASTDTQYF. The CDR3 DNA sequence: TGCAGTGCTAGCACAGATACGCAGTATTTT.

In its sample, this clonotype was seen many times. V usage is TRBV5-1 and J usage is TRBJ2-3; 7 bases fit TRBD2. The J segment lost 3 bases and the V segment lost 4 bases, leaving 8 bases of the junction unmatched. The germline CDR1 and CDR2 sequences are SGHRS and YFSETQ. The CDR3 is made up of 15 amino acids. The CDR3 nucleotides read TGCGCCAGCAGCCCCTCACGGGGGGATACAGATACGCAGTATTTT. The encoded protein is CASSPSRGDTDTQYF. The variable domain in full, completed from reference TRBV5-1 and TRBJ2-3, reads KAGVTQTPRYLIKTRGQQVTLSCSPISGHRSVSWYQQTPGQGLQFLFEYFSETQRNKGNFPGRFSGRQFSNSRSEMNVSTLELGDSALYLCASSPSRGDTDTQYFGPGTRLTVL.

The DNA for the CDR3 is TGTGCCACCAGTGCGGGACAGAACACCGGGGAGCTGTTTTTT. Residues: CATSAGQNTGELFF. V is TRBV24-1 and J is TRBJ2-2, with TRBD1 as a possible D gene (6 bases). CDR3 size: 14 residues. Germline V gene sequence: CDR1 KGHDR, CDR2 SFDVKD. Trimming took 5 bases from V and 1 from J, leaving 7 bases between them.

The table lists this clonotype with many counts. V usage is TRBV7-6 and J usage is TRBJ2-7; 8 positions agree with TRBD1. V trimming: 5 bases; J trimming: 3 bases; junction bases outside the gene matches: 9. The germline V gene has CDR1 SGHVS and CDR2 FNYEAQ. CDR3 length equals 15 residues. CDR3 sequence (DNA): TGTGCCAGCAGCGCCGGACAGGGTTTGAACTACGAGCAGTACTTC. This encodes CASSAGQGLNYEQYF.

This clonotype was seen a handful of times. J is TRBJ1-3 and V is TRBV7-9; D possibly corresponds to TRBD1 (6 bases). V was trimmed by 3 bases and J by 4 bases, leaving 13 bases between them. Germline lookup yields CDR1 SEHNR and CDR2 FQNEAQ (reference sequence). The CDR3 sequence is 15 residues long. The CDR3 region has the DNA TGTGCCAGCAGCTTCGGACAGCAAGGAGGAAACACCATATATTTT. As protein: CASSFGQQGGNTIYF.

This sequence joins TRBV18 and TRBJ2-5; no definite D call. V dropped 2 bases and J dropped 2 bases, with 9 bases sitting between them. The germline V gene encodes CDR1 KGHSH and CDR2 LQKENI. This CDR3 is built from 14 residues. The CDR3 here is CASSPSYQQETQYF. The CDR3 DNA is TGTGCCAGCTCACCAAGCTACCAGCAAGAGACCCAGTACTTC.

The chain has TRBV15 and TRBJ2-1; D is unresolved. V lost 8 bases and J lost 3, with 8 bases in between. The CDR3 covers 12 residues. Per germline, CDR1 LNHNV and CDR2 YYDKDF (reference sequence). DNA of the CDR3: TGTGCCACCTCCCCGGGCTACAATGAGCAGTTCTTC. Its protein product is CATSPGYNEQFF.

This clonotype was detected many times. The V call is TRBV20-1, the J call TRBJ1-4, with D possibly TRBD1 on 5 matching bases. The CDR3 runs 11 residues. Per germline, CDR1 DFQATT and CDR2 SNEGSKA (reference sequence). The germline V and J ends were trimmed by 6 bases and 10 bases, with 12 bases remaining between them. The CDR3 region has the DNA TGCAGTGCCCGGAGTCAGGGAAAACTGTTTTTT. This sequence encodes CSARSQGKLFF.

The sample holds many counts of this clonotype. This chain joins TRBV20-1 and TRBJ2-5, with TRBD2 identical over 11 bases. Germline trimming cut 5 bases from V and 4 bases from J; bases unmatched to any gene: 9. Germline lookup yields CDR1 DFQATT and CDR2 SNEGSKA (reference sequence). This CDR3 region has 15 residues. CDR3 amino acids: CSAYSGGGSPETQYF. CDR3 nucleotides: TGCAGTGCTTATAGCGGGGGGGGATCCCCAGAGACCCAGTACTTC.

This clonotype was counted many times. This rearrangement joins TRBV18 to TRBJ1-2; D not certain. The CDR3 contains 13 residues. V was trimmed by 5 bases and J by 10 bases, leaving 17 bases between them. The germline V gene encodes CDR1 KGHSH and CDR2 LQKENI. Here the CDR3 reads CASSSGEGIPYTF. CDR3 bases: TGTGCCAGCTCATCCGGAGAAGGGATCCCCTACACCTTC.

This clonotype was seen repeatedly, ten times or more. The chain couples TRBV20-1 to TRBJ2-7, with D tentatively TRBD2 (6 bases). The V gene's germline CDR1 is DFQATT and CDR2 SNEGSKA (reference sequence). This CDR3 is 13 amino acids long. The CDR3 is CSVVPSATYEQYF. CDR3 sequence (DNA): TGCAGCGTGGTCCCTAGCGCGACCTACGAGCAGTACTTC.

This clonotype was recorded a few times. The chain carries TRBV29-1 and TRBJ2-7; either TRBD1 or TRBD2 may supply D (5 bases each). V gave up 1 base and J gave up 1 base, with 17 bases separating them. The CDR3 contains 16 residues. Germline values: CDR1 SQVTM, CDR2 ANQGSEA. CDR3: CSVEGHWDARSYEQYF. DNA for the CDR3: TGCAGCGTTGAAGGTCACTGGGACGCCCGTTCCTACGAGCAGTACTTC.

The rearrangement links TRBV5-1 to TRBJ2-2, with unresolved D. The V gene's germline CDR1 is SGHRS and CDR2 YFSETQ. The CDR3 has 13 residues. Between the trimmed V and J ends, which lost 6 bases and 1 base, there was a span of 7 bases. The CDR3 protein is CASMGGNTGELFF. The CDR3 DNA reads TGCGCCAGCATGGGCGGGAACACCGGGGAGCTGTTTTTT. The whole variable domain, remainder taken from reference TRBV5-1 and TRBJ2-2, is KAGVTQTPRYLIKTRGQQVTLSCSPISGHRSVSWYQQTPGQGLQFLFEYFSETQRNKGNFPGRFSGRQFSNSRSEMNVSTLELGDSALYLCASMGGNTGELFFGEGSRLTVL.

In this sample, this clonotype turned up many times. The chain joins TRBV20-1 to TRBJ1-6; 8 positions match TRBD1. The CDR3 sequence is 17 residues long. Germline lookup yields CDR1 DFQATT and CDR2 SNEGSKA (reference sequence). The V segment lost 5 bases and the J segment 0 bases; nucleotides outside the gene matches: 9. Here the CDR3 reads CSAWSGQASSYNSPLHF. CDR3 nucleotide sequence: TGCAGTGCTTGGTCGGGACAGGCCAGCTCCTATAATTCACCCCTCCACTTT.

This clonotype has ten or more counts. The chain carries TRBV7-3 and TRBJ1-4, with D perhaps matching TRBD1 (5 bases). V lost 5 bases and J lost 2, with 15 bases in between. The V gene's germline CDR1 is SGHTA and CDR2 FQGTGA. This CDR3 has 16 residues. The CDR3 spells CASSTPKDTTNEKLFF. The CDR3 DNA follows: TGTGCCAGCAGCACTCCCAAGGACACGACTAATGAAAAACTGTTTTTT.

This clonotype was recorded many times. V is TRBV6-2 or TRBV6-3 and J is TRBJ1-2; TRBD1 is a possible D gene (5 bases). The germline V gene has CDR1 MNHEY and CDR2 SVGEGT. The CDR3 runs to 15 residues. Trimming left V 0 bases short and J 7 bases short, with 15 bases between. The CDR3 nucleotides are TGTGCCAGCAGTTACTCGGTATCAGGGAATCGTGGCTACACCTTC. It translates to CASSYSVSGNRGYTF.

This clonotype was seen many times. The chain recombines TRBV5-1 with TRBJ2-7; D unclear. This CDR3 has 16 residues. CDR1 and CDR2 from the germline V gene are SGHRS and YFSETQ. V lost 3 bases to trimming and J lost 5 bases, with 21 bases between them. The CDR3 bases are TGCGCCAGCAGCTCCCTTAGTCCGGGTTCGGGTCACGAGCAGTACTTC. Protein sequence: CASSSLSPGSGHEQYF.

The chain is built from TRBV3-1 and TRBJ2-4, with 7 bases fitting TRBD2. Germline V lookup: CDR1 LGHDT, CDR2 YNNKEL (reference sequence). Trimming at V came to 1 base and at J to 8 bases, leaving 5 bases not matched to a gene. The CDR3 sequence is 14 residues long. The CDR3 DNA reads as TGTGCCAGCAGCCAAGGGACACGGGGGGACATTCAGTACTTC. It translates to CASSQGTRGDIQYF.

This clonotype was found many times. This chain uses TRBV7-8 with TRBJ2-3, with D possibly being TRBD1 (6 bases). Germline V gene lookup returns CDR1 SGHVS and CDR2 FQNEAQ. Trimming left V 2 bases short and J 2 bases short, with 23 bases between. The CDR3 covers 19 residues. CDR3 loop: CASSLTPHVDRAYTDTQYF. The CDR3 DNA sequence: TGTGCCAGCAGCTTAACCCCCCACGTGGACAGAGCTTACACAGATACGCAGTATTTT.

This clonotype was counted only a few times. This sequence joins TRBV3-1 and TRBJ1-3; no clear D. Trimming removed 4 bases at V and 0 bases at J, with 10 bases between. The CDR3 length is 15 residues. Germline assignment: CDR1 LGHDT and CDR2 YNNKEL (reference sequence). CDR3 amino acids: CASSPAGISGNTIYF. Here the CDR3 DNA reads TGTGCCAGCAGCCCAGCGGGGATCTCTGGAAACACCATATATTTT.

This clonotype was picked up many times. The chain couples TRBV13 to TRBJ1-2; a weak D match, TRBD1 (6 bases). Germline CDR1 reads PRHDT; CDR2 reads FYEKMQ (reference sequence). This CDR3 comprises 13 residues. Trimming took off 0 bases at V and 6 bases at J, with 8 bases between the two ends. CDR3: CASSLGQGHGYTF. CDR3 bases: TGTGCCAGCAGCTTAGGGCAGGGGCATGGCTACACCTTC.

This clonotype was detected a few times. The rearrangement uses TRBV20-1 and TRBJ2-7; D could derive from TRBD1 or TRBD2 (5 bases each). Germline-derived CDR1 and CDR2 are DFQATT and SNEGSKA (reference sequence). V lost 4 bases to trimming and J lost 4 bases, with 20 bases between them. This CDR3 spans 15 amino acids. The CDR3 sequence is CSATPSLGSGYEQYF. CDR3 nucleotide sequence: TGCAGTGCTACCCCTAGCCTGGGGTCAGGGTACGAGCAGTACTTC.

This clonotype was picked up many times. J is TRBJ2-1 and V is TRBV7-9, with no clear D. Germline CDR1 SEHNR, CDR2 FQNEAQ (reference sequence). There are 12 residues in the CDR3. Trimming cost V 6 bases and J 6 bases, with 9 bases left between them. Here the CDR3 reads CASSSGSNEQFF. CDR3 DNA sequence: TGTGCCAGCAGTTCCGGATCCAATGAGCAGTTCTTC.

This clonotype was recorded at least ten times. V and J are TRBV27 and TRBJ2-7; 7 bases line up with TRBD1. The CDR3 is made up of 17 amino acids. Germline trimming cut 6 bases from V and 0 bases from J; bases unmatched to any gene: 14. Germline V gives CDR1 MNHEY, CDR2 SMNVEV (reference sequence). The CDR3 DNA follows: TGTGCCAGCAGGGGACAGTCTCTACATTCTACCTCCTACGAGCAGTACTTC. It yields the protein CASRGQSLHSTSYEQYF.

Many counts were recorded for this clonotype. The CDR3 bases are TGTGCCAGCAGCTTAGTATCCAGCATTAACTATGGCTACACCTTC. The encoded protein is CASSLVSSINYGYTF. The V call is TRBV7-9, the J call TRBJ1-2, with unresolved D. The V gene lost 1 base and the J gene lost 1 base, with 10 bases spanning the gap. Germline V gives CDR1 SEHNR, CDR2 FQNEAQ (reference sequence). The CDR3 spans 15 residues.